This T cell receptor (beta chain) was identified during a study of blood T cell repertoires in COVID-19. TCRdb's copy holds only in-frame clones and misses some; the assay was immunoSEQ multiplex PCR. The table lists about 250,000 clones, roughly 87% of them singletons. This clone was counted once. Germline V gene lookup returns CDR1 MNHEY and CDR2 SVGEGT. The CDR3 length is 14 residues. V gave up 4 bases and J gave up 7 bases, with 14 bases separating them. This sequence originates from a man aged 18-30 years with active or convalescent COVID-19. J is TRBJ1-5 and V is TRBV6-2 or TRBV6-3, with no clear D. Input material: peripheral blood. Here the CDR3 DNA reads TGTGCCAGCAGTTCCCTATCTGAAGAGCAGCCCCAGCATTTT. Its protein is CASSSLSEEQPQHF.